The rows below give T cell receptor beta chains drawn from one sample of a study of T cell repertoires in cytomegalovirus infection. One entry per CDR3 protein results from TCRdb running MiXCR on the reads. In the table there are about 180,000 distinct CDR3 sequences, roughly 17% of which are singletons. The sample consisted of CD8+ T cells from PBMCs. These receptors originate from a human donor in good health (CMV status not recorded). Some clones in this sample may be carry-over from other donors' samples. Both conserved end residues are part of each CDR3. D genes are given only for firm matches. Rows may omit the clone size; those that give it use once, few, many or a size class.

>NA|TRBV7-7|few|TRBJ1-3
CASGTGLGNTIYF
TGTGCTAGCGGCACAGGGCTCGGAAACACCATATATTTT
>TRBD2|TRBV19|NA|TRBJ2-3
CASSIWTSGVSDTQYF
TGTGCCAGTAGTATTTGGACTAGCGGGGTCTCAGATACGCAGTATTTT
>TRBD2|TRBV12-3/TRBV12-4|few|TRBJ2-1
CASSTLRGGGYNEQFF
TGTGCCAGCAGTACCCTCCGGGGGGGCGGTTACAATGAGCAGTTCTTC
>NA|TRBV20-1|NA|TRBJ2-1
CRGDTPRSYNEQFF
TGCAGGGGGGACACGCCCCGCTCCTACAATGAGCAGTTCTTC
>NA|TRBV7-2|few|TRBJ1-2
CASSVAEGLDYGYTF
TGTGCCAGCAGCGTAGCCGAGGGGTTGGACTATGGCTACACCTTC
>TRBD2|TRBV4-3|few|TRBJ2-7
CASSQGLAGSYEQYF
TGCGCCAGCAGCCAAGGACTAGCGGGTTCCTACGAGCAGTACTTC
>NA|TRBV12-3/TRBV12-4|few|TRBJ1-6
CASSSDLNSPLHF
TGTGCCAGCAGTTCGGACTTGAATTCACCCCTCCACTTT
>NA|TRBV9|few|TRBJ2-2
CASSAHSEENTGELFF
TGTGCCAGCAGCGCGCACTCCGAGGAGAACACCGGGGAGCTGTTTTTT
>NA|TRBV28|many|TRBJ1-4
CASSSLEGLNEKLFF
TGTGCCAGCAGTTCCCTGGAGGGGTTGAATGAAAAACTGTTTTTT
>NA|TRBV7-8|many|TRBJ1-1
CASSATTVAEAFF
TGTGCCAGCAGCGCTACGACAGTGGCTGAAGCTTTCTTT
>NA|TRBV29-1|NA|TRBJ2-3
CSVIQGVTDTQYF
TGCAGCGTGATACAGGGAGTCACAGATACGCAGTATTTT
>TRBD1|TRBV7-9|NA|TRBJ1-6
CASSSDRANSPLHF
TGTGCCAGCAGTTCGGACAGGGCTAATTCACCCCTCCACTTT
>TRBD1|TRBV7-6|NA|TRBJ1-1
CASSSSQGTLGTEAFF
TGTGCCAGCAGCTCCTCACAGGGGACTCTTGGCACTGAAGCTTTCTTT
>NA|TRBV7-3|few|TRBJ2-3
CASSLNGAGGTDTQYF
TGTGCCAGCAGCTTAAACGGAGCAGGGGGCACAGATACGCAGTATTTT
>NA|TRBV4-2|NA|TRBJ1-2
CASSQPSDRSYGYTF
TGTGCCAGCAGCCAGCCCTCGGACAGAAGCTACGGCTACACCTTC
>TRBD1|TRBV12-3/TRBV12-4|NA|TRBJ1-4
CASSPRQGSGEKLFF
TGTGCCAGCAGTCCCAGACAGGGATCAGGGGAAAAACTGTTTTTT
>NA|TRBV7-2|NA|TRBJ2-6
CASSLNAVPGANVLTF
TGTGCCAGCAGCTTAAATGCGGTGCCTGGGGCCAACGTCCTGACTTTC
>TRBD2|TRBV20-1|few|TRBJ2-3
CSAGNSGGEADTQYF
TGCAGTGCTGGAAATAGCGGGGGGGAGGCAGATACGCAGTATTTT
>NA|TRBV7-9|many|TRBJ1-2
CASSPGLNYGYTF
TGTGCCAGCAGTCCTGGTCTGAACTATGGCTACACCTTC
>NA|TRBV7-9|NA|TRBJ2-7
CASSLRQGFGQYF
TGTGCCAGCAGCTTAAGGCAGGGCTTCGGGCAGTACTTC
>NA|TRBV4-3|few|TRBJ2-7
CASSQDLTPEGSYEQYF
TGCGCCAGCAGCCAAGATTTGACTCCTGAAGGCTCCTACGAGCAGTACTTC
>NA|TRBV7-2|many|TRBJ2-7
CASSLARNEQYF
TGTGCCAGCAGCTTAGCGAGGAACGAGCAGTACTTC
>NA|TRBV7-8|many|TRBJ2-2
CASSLEGGNTGELFF
TGTGCCAGCAGCTTAGAAGGGGGTAACACCGGGGAGCTGTTTTTT
>NA|TRBV7-2|many|TRBJ1-6
CASSLDSLYNSPLHF
TGTGCCAGCAGCTTGGACAGTCTTTATAATTCACCCCTCCACTTT
>TRBD2|TRBV7-8|few|TRBJ2-3
CASSLRRGKDTQYF
TGTGCCAGCAGCTTAAGGCGGGGGAAAGATACGCAGTATTTT
>NA|TRBV6-2/TRBV6-3|NA|TRBJ2-1
CASSKNRGSYNEQFF
TGTGCCAGCAGTAAAAACCGGGGTTCCTACAATGAGCAGTTCTTC
>NA|TRBV28|NA|TRBJ2-7
CASSPTPNYEQYF
TGTGCCAGCAGTCCCACTCCTAATTACGAGCAGTACTTC
>NA|TRBV7-2|few|TRBJ1-3
CASSLEALTSGNTIYF
TGTGCCAGCAGCTTAGAGGCTCTGACCTCTGGAAACACCATATATTTT
>NA|TRBV15|NA|TRBJ1-5
CATSARNQPQHF
TGTGCCACCAGCGCCCGCAATCAGCCCCAGCATTTT
>TRBD1|TRBV2|NA|TRBJ1-4
CASTNPGTGEKLFF
TGTGCCAGCACCAACCCCGGGACAGGAGAAAAACTGTTTTTT
>NA|TRBV7-2|few|TRBJ1-5
CASSQISNQPQHF
TGTGCCAGCTCGCAGATTAGCAATCAGCCCCAGCATTTT
>NA|TRBV9|few|TRBJ1-5
CASSVGSASNQPQHF
TGTGCCAGCAGCGTAGGCAGTGCTAGCAATCAGCCCCAGCATTTT
>NA|TRBV7-7|NA|TRBJ2-1
CASSLEVGGSSYNEQFF
TGTGCTAGCAGCTTAGAAGTAGGTGGGAGCTCCTACAATGAGCAGTTCTTC
>NA|TRBV28|NA|TRBJ2-7
CASSRTKTGHEQYF
TGTGCCAGCAGCCGAACTAAGACGGGTCACGAGCAGTACTTC
>TRBD1|TRBV15|NA|TRBJ1-1
CATSGGQLNTEAFF
TGTGCCACCAGCGGGGGACAGTTGAACACTGAAGCTTTCTTT
>NA|TRBV7-9|few|TRBJ2-7
CASSSDRGDRYEQYF
TGTGCCAGCAGCTCTGATAGGGGCGATCGGTACGAGCAGTACTTC
>NA|TRBV28|few|TRBJ2-7
CASRDSQSPSYEQYF
TGTGCCAGCAGGGACAGTCAATCGCCGTCCTACGAGCAGTACTTC
>NA|TRBV20-1|NA|TRBJ1-1
CSARGANREGTEAFF
TGCAGTGCTAGAGGGGCTAACAGGGAGGGAACTGAAGCTTTCTTT
>NA|TRBV7-2|many|TRBJ2-7
CASSLDRGPYEQYF
TGTGCCAGCAGCTTAGATCGGGGGCCCTACGAGCAGTACTTC
>NA|TRBV29-1|NA|TRBJ2-7
CSVEETDAYEQYF
TGCAGCGTTGAAGAAACTGATGCCTACGAGCAGTACTTC
>NA|TRBV7-9|NA|TRBJ2-7
CASSFRERNEQYF
TGTGCCAGCAGCTTCCGCGAGAGAAACGAGCAGTACTTC
>TRBD1|TRBV7-2|many|TRBJ2-7
CASRRGQGTGEQYF
TGTGCCAGCAGACGTGGACAGGGGACGGGCGAGCAGTACTTC
>TRBD1|TRBV6-5|NA|TRBJ1-1
CASIRDRGLISEAFF
TGTGCCAGCATAAGGGACAGGGGGCTTATTTCTGAAGCTTTCTTT
>NA|TRBV7-2|few|TRBJ1-2
CASSLRASLRLHYGYTF
TGTGCCAGCAGCTTACGGGCGTCGTTAAGACTTCACTATGGCTACACCTTC
>NA|TRBV7-8|few|TRBJ1-5
CASSLGGVLNQPQHF
TGTGCCAGCAGCTTAGGGGGGGTCCTCAATCAGCCCCAGCATTTT
>TRBD2|TRBV7-9|NA|TRBJ2-1
CASSPVAGGNNEQFF
TGTGCCAGCAGCCCCGTAGCGGGGGGTAACAATGAGCAGTTCTTC